Listed below are T cell receptor beta chains from one sample, sequenced in a study of memory CD8 T cells in hepatitis C reinfection. Assay used: immunoSEQ multiplex PCR; TCRdb lists only in-frame clones, some missing. The sample includes roughly 43,000 clones, approximately 90% seen only once; the top ten take around 1.2%. Sequencing was done on a sample of naive CD8+ T cells sorted from blood. All receptors derive from a man aged 18 to 29 with hepatitis C virus infection. Both conserved end residues are trimmed from each CDR3. D genes are given only for firm matches.

D	V	CDR3
TRBD1	TRBV28	ASSLLRGTGNQPQH
NA	TRBV5-8	ASSLLSSYEQY
NA	TRBV5-1	ASSLESGGSYNEQF
TRBD1	TRBV5-1	ASAPQGATYEQY
NA	TRBV4-1	ASSRSRNTEAF
NA	TRBV9	ASSIQVSGANVLT
NA	TRBV27	ATGLPYEQY
TRBD1	TRBV29-1	SVGGTGGVGSYNEQF
NA	TRBV19	ASSMLPGFGADTQY
TRBD1	TRBV29-1	SAGTGIEAF
TRBD2	TRBV9	ASSGAGEGNEQF
NA	TRBV29-1	SVEGGATGETQY
NA	TRBV19	ASSIGGYSNQPQH
NA	TRBV28	ASSGGGSNTGELF
TRBD1	TRBV19	ASSTGDRGTGELF
NA	TRBV28	ASSPASSYNEQF
NA	TRBV4-1	ASSQPAANTGELF
TRBD2	TRBV27	ASSSLAGGKNEQF
NA	TRBV28	ASSHTTLIGRVSYEQY
NA	TRBV11-2	ASSLAKTGNTIY
NA	TRBV7-8	ASSLGAGPAYEQY
TRBD1	TRBV27	ASRSGQGLNQPQH
TRBD1	TRBV10-1	ASSERSRGRGKVRREKLF
NA	TRBV6-5	ASSGQSNQPQH
NA	TRBV7-8	ASSPAEVQRQETQY
NA	TRBV5-1	ASSPDGSSSNEQF
TRBD2	TRBV5-1	ASSLYPSGQENEQF
NA	TRBV5-4	ASSLALDQETQY
NA	TRBV6-1	ASRFLGETF
TRBD1	TRBV27	ASSEGADGNEQF
TRBD1	TRBV7-9	ASSLGGTGEVEQF
NA	TRBV7-9	ASSIETQY
NA	TRBV7-8	ASSQTPGQSSDTQY
NA	TRBV7-6	ASSLGVPRQGGTEAF
TRBD2	TRBV7-6	ASSSLAGGPHSYNEQF
NA	TRBV29-1	SVEEGWATTEAF
NA	TRBV7-9	ASSFRGNTGELF
NA	TRBV28	ASSLGGGTEAF
TRBD2	TRBV6-6	ASSYSVTSGYNEQF